This T cell receptor beta chain comes out of a study of cytomegalovirus exposure and HLA in healthy donors. About the study: Earlier, about 179 million T cells were analyzed, and 117 million unique TCR beta sequences were found among them.

As for this clone: As yet, its antigen is unknown.

With 60 Vbeta and 13 Jbeta primers, the PCR was carried out. Profiled with immunoSEQ multiplex PCR; TCRdb holds only in-frame clones, not every one. The repertoire holds 100,000 to 150,000 clones, about four fifths seen once, with approximately 9.6% in the top ten. V shed 0 bases and J shed 11 bases, with 17 bases lying between them. The CDR3 sequence is 16 residues long. Per germline, CDR1 MGHRA and CDR2 YSYEKL. Study results and caveats: Whilst most TCR sequences proved rare, a subset of public TCRs occurred across many donors. One variant, a missense change in DCLRE1C, was linked in a later analysis to TCR beta V- and J-gene trimming.

The sequence was obtained from a woman between 50 and 59 years old in good health and CMV-seropositive. The chain employs TRBV4-1 and TRBJ1-6, with D tentatively TRBD1 (6 bases). Sequencing was performed on PBMCs. CDR3: CASSQEGGATKTPLHF. The CDR3, as DNA: TGCGCCAGCAGCCAAGAGGGGGGGGCGACCAAAACACCCCTCCACTTT.